This T cell receptor (beta chain) comes out of a study of Graves' ophthalmopathy and Graves' hyperthyroidism. Points from the study as a whole: Blood shared most expanded thyroid clonotypes above 0.001 frequency.

This CDR3 region has 13 residues. The germline CDR1 and CDR2 sequences are SQVTM and ANQGSEA. V lost 7 bases to trimming and J lost 3 bases, with 13 bases between them. Scientists amplified the TCR beta CDR3 regions from RNA transcripts. HTBI-primed RT-PCR formed the first round, and a multiplex PCR formed the second. MiXCR, applied by TCRdb to the multiplex PCR reads, yields one record per CDR3 protein. The table has approximately 480,000 distinct CDR3 sequences, under 15% seen once. Having ophthalmopathy, the donors showed moderate-to-severe activity, CAS ≥3 and NOSPECS ≥4, with disease lasting under 3 months. It was on clinical symptoms, serum thyroxine, TRAb, thyroid ultrasound and orbital computed tomography that diagnosis relied. This clonotype occurred a few times. Its antigen is undetermined.

This chain uses TRBV29-1 with TRBJ2-4, with D possibly called TRBD1 or TRBD2 (5 bases each). Sequenced sample: blood. The TCR originated in a woman aged 25 to 39 with Graves' ophthalmopathy. The CDR3 DNA reads as TGCAGCGAAAAGAAGGGGAGCAAAAACATTCAGTACTTC. Translated, it gives CSEKKGSKNIQYF.